Below, 13 T cell receptor beta chains from the same sample are listed, as sequenced in a study of graft-versus-host responses after intestinal transplantation. Assay used: immunoSEQ multiplex PCR; TCRdb lists only in-frame clones, some missing. The table records fewer than 95,000 clones, 90% to 95% of them present only once. Antigen specificity for these receptors is unknown. Specimen: unstimulated CD8+ T cells sorted from spleen or lymph node cells, collected before intestinal transplant. The receptors come from a human donor who received an intestinal transplant.

The J gene is TRBJ2-7, the V gene TRBV7-9, with a weak D call TRBD2 (5 bases). The CDR3 loop spans 13 amino acids. V gave up 1 base and J gave up 2 bases, with 6 bases separating them. Germline CDR1 SEHNR, CDR2 FQNEAQ (reference sequence). In nucleotides, the CDR3 is TGTGCCAGCAGCTTAGTCGGGACCTACGAGCAGTACTTC. This translates into CASSLVGTYEQYF.

This chain uses TRBV7-6 with TRBJ2-7, with 11 bases that match TRBD2. The germline V gene has CDR1 SGHVS and CDR2 FNYEAQ. The junction had 5 bases not matched to a gene; V was cut back by 2 bases and J by 2 bases. The CDR3 has 16 amino acids. The chain's CDR3 is CASSLQTSGGAYEQYF. The CDR3 DNA sequence: TGTGCCAGCAGCTTACAAACTAGCGGGGGAGCCTACGAGCAGTACTTC.

The chain recombines TRBV4-1 with TRBJ2-5, with TRBD2 as a possible D gene (6 bases). The CDR3 is 17 amino acids. Germline values: CDR1 MGHRA, CDR2 YSYEKL. V lost 1 base and J 0 bases, leaving 15 bases between the germline ends. This CDR3 reads CASSQARGLMYQETQYF. The CDR3 region has the DNA TGCGCCAGCAGCCAAGCCAGAGGACTAATGTACCAAGAGACCCAGTACTTC.

The rearrangement joins TRBV7-8 to TRBJ2-3; 8 bases line up with TRBD2. Germline V gives CDR1 SGHVS, CDR2 FQNEAQ. V dropped 3 bases and J dropped 2; count of bases not matched to a gene: 4. The CDR3 sequence is 15 residues long. The CDR3 sequence: CASSFGGAVTDTQYF. DNA of the CDR3: TGTGCCAGCAGCTTCGGGGGGGCGGTCACAGATACGCAGTATTTT.

The chain employs TRBV7-2 and TRBJ1-6; D perhaps matches TRBD1 (5 bases). This CDR3 is 16 amino acids long. The germline V and J ends were trimmed by 5 bases and 6 bases, with 17 bases remaining between them. Germline CDR1 reads SGHTA; CDR2 reads FQGNSA. CDR3 bases: TGTGCCAGCAGCCTAGAGGAGGGACTAGGTAATTCACCCCTCCACTTT. Protein: CASSLEEGLGNSPLHF. The entire variable domain, with the rest obtained from reference TRBV7-2 and TRBJ1-6, is as follows: GAGVSQSPSNKVTEKGKDVELRCDPISGHTALYWYRQSLGQGLEFLIYFQGNSAPDKSGLPSDRFSAERTGGSVSTLTIQRTQQEDSAVYLCASSLEEGLGNSPLHFGNGTRLTVT.

The V and J genes are TRBV4-3 and TRBJ2-7; tentatively, D is TRBD1 (6 bases). V lost 0 bases, J lost 4 bases, and 16 bases lay in between. The CDR3 sequence is 16 residues long. Germline CDR1 is LGHNA and CDR2 is YSLEER. The CDR3 region is CASSQDRTDRLYEQYF. DNA for the CDR3: TGCGCCAGCAGCCAAGACCGGACAGACCGTTTGTACGAGCAGTACTTC.

This chain connects TRBV6-5 to TRBJ2-1, with 9 bases fitting TRBD1. Germline CDR1 MNHEY, CDR2 SVGAGI. CDR3 length: 13 amino acids. V was clipped by 0 bases and J by 13 bases; unmatched bases: 4. The CDR3 nucleotides are TGTGCCAGCAGTTACTCAGACAGGGGGTTTCAGTTCTTC. Translation gives CASSYSDRGFQFF.

The CDR3 DNA follows: TGCGCCAGCAGCCAAGAAGAGCCAGGGGCTGGGGCCAACGTCCTGACTTTC. It codes for CASSQEEPGAGANVLTF. The V call is TRBV4-3, the J call TRBJ2-6; D possibly corresponds to TRBD1 (6 bases). The CDR3 sequence is 17 residues long. Between the trimmed V and J ends, which lost 0 bases and 2 bases, there was a span of 11 bases. Germline V CDR1 and CDR2: LGHNA, YSLEER.

The chain carries TRBV7-9 and TRBJ1-2; possible D gene TRBD1, 6 bases. V lost 0 bases and J 4 bases, leaving 9 bases between the germline ends. The CDR3 covers 14 residues. Germline CDR1 reads SEHNR; CDR2 reads FQNEAQ (reference sequence). CDR3 coding DNA: TGTGCCAGCAGCTTAGCGGGACAACCCTATGGCTACACCTTC. Amino acids: CASSLAGQPYGYTF.

This CDR3 reads CASSLKLASYNEQFF. Written as DNA, the CDR3 is TGTGCCAGCAGCTTAAAACTAGCGAGCTACAATGAGCAGTTCTTC. The chain couples TRBV7-7 to TRBJ2-1; 7 nucleotides agree with TRBD2. Germline-derived CDR1 and CDR2 are SSHAT and FNYEAQ (reference sequence). CDR3 length equals 15 residues. V gave up 2 bases and J gave up 3 bases; unmatched junction bases: 4.

The chain recombines TRBV27 with TRBJ1-2, with D tentatively TRBD1 (5 bases). Germline loops: CDR1 MNHEY, CDR2 SMNVEV (reference sequence). The V end was cut by 0 bases, the J end by 8 bases, with 10 bases between. The CDR3 length is 13 residues. The CDR3 loop reads CASSLSGAVGYTF. CDR3 in DNA: TGTGCCAGCAGTTTATCAGGGGCGGTAGGCTACACCTTC.

The rearrangement joins TRBV30 to TRBJ2-7, with D perhaps TRBD1 (5 bases). CDR1 is GTSNPN and CDR2 is SVGIG in the germline V gene (reference sequence). Trimming stripped 7 bases from V and 0 bases from J, with 10 bases between. The CDR3 is made up of 12 amino acids. CDR3 sequence (DNA): TGTGCCTTTAGGCAGGGCTCCTACGAGCAGTACTTC. Its translation is CAFRQGSYEQYF.

This rearrangement joins TRBV29-1 to TRBJ2-7; 8 bases align to TRBD1. Germline lookup yields CDR1 SQVTM and CDR2 ANQGSEA. V gave up 7 bases and J gave up 3 bases; unmatched junction bases: 8. CDR3 length equals 13 residues. CDR3 sequence reads: CSAATGGNYEQYF. The CDR3 coding sequence is TGCAGCGCCGCAACAGGGGGTAACTACGAGCAGTACTTC.